The present TCR beta chain was sequenced within a study of response to subunit inactivated influenza vaccine. MiXCR, applied by TCRdb to the RT-PCR reads, yields one record per CDR3 protein. The top ten hold over 25% of the sample, which has under 200,000 distinct CDR3 sequences, around 12% seen once. From germline, CDR1 is SQVTM and CDR2 ANQGSEA. This CDR3 contains 12 residues. V was clipped by 7 bases and J by 5 bases; unmatched bases: 5. The table lists this clonotype with many counts. The same sample was also studied in work on T cells expressing NK-cell markers. That report notes: 5'RACE template switching with UMIs generated TCR beta cDNA.

The chain links TRBV29-1 to TRBJ2-4; 7 bases are shared with TRBD1. The receptor's source is a man aged 50-59 years who received an inactivated influenza vaccine. Sequencing used CD8+ T cells sorted from PBMCs, obtained 11 to 12 days after vaccination. CDR3 sequence: CSAQGEQNIQYF. The CDR3 region has the DNA TGCAGCGCCCAGGGGGAACAAAACATTCAGTACTTC.